This is a list of T cell receptor beta chains from one sample in a study of blood T cell repertoires in COVID-19. Assay: immunoSEQ multiplex PCR; the TCRdb copy retains only in-frame clones and omits some. In the table there are fewer than 400,000 clones, roughly 90% of which are singletons. The sequenced material came from PBMCs or T cells enriched from blood (not recorded which). These receptors came from a woman aged 25 to 39 who had recovered from COVID-19. The CDR3 runs from the conserved cysteine through the conserved F or W. D genes are given only for firm matches. Expanded clones get a size class; other rows say once, few or many, or leave the size out.

v_gene: TRBV7-2
j_gene: TRBJ1-1
d_gene: .
abundance: once
CDR3nt: TGTGCCAGCAGCTTAGACGGGTTAGCGAAGACTGAAGCTTTCTTT
CDR3aa: CASSLDGLAKTEAFF

v_gene: TRBV7-9
j_gene: TRBJ1-1
d_gene: TRBD1
abundance: .
CDR3nt: TGTGCCAGCAGCACACAGGGGGCGAACACTGAAGCTTTCTTT
CDR3aa: CASSTQGANTEAFF

v_gene: TRBV7-9
j_gene: TRBJ2-1
d_gene: TRBD1
abundance: .
CDR3nt: TGTGCCAGCAGCTCGACAGGGCCTAATGAGCAGTTCTTC
CDR3aa: CASSSTGPNEQFF

v_gene: TRBV5-6
j_gene: TRBJ2-7
d_gene: .
abundance: .
CDR3nt: TGTGCCAGCAGCCCGCCTCGGGGGGAGCAGTACTTC
CDR3aa: CASSPPRGEQYF

v_gene: TRBV19
j_gene: TRBJ2-7
d_gene: TRBD2
abundance: .
CDR3nt: TGTGCCAGTAGTATCGGGACTAGCGGCTACGAGCAGTACTTC
CDR3aa: CASSIGTSGYEQYF

v_gene: TRBV9
j_gene: TRBJ1-6
d_gene: TRBD1
abundance: .
CDR3nt: TGTGCCAGCAGCGGGACAGGGGGGAATTCACCCCTCCACTTT
CDR3aa: CASSGTGGNSPLHF

v_gene: TRBV30
j_gene: TRBJ2-1
d_gene: TRBD1
abundance: .
CDR3nt: TGTGCCTGGAGCTCAACAGGGGGCAATGAGCAGTTCTTC
CDR3aa: CAWSSTGGNEQFF

v_gene: TRBV29-1
j_gene: TRBJ1-1
d_gene: .
abundance: .
CDR3nt: TGCAGGACACTGAACACTGAAGCTTTCTTT
CDR3aa: CRTLNTEAFF

v_gene: TRBV4-1
j_gene: TRBJ1-2
d_gene: TRBD1
abundance: .
CDR3nt: TGCGCCAGCAGCCTACCCGGGACAGGGAATGGCTACACCTTC
CDR3aa: CASSLPGTGNGYTF

v_gene: TRBV5-4
j_gene: TRBJ2-3
d_gene: .
abundance: once
CDR3nt: TGTGCCAGCAGTAGTTCACCCCGCGGGCTAGATACGCAGTATTTT
CDR3aa: CASSSSPRGLDTQYF

v_gene: TRBV4-2
j_gene: TRBJ2-3
d_gene: .
abundance: .
CDR3nt: TGTGCCAGCAGCCAAGAGATTGCGGCTAGCACAGATACGCAGTATTTT
CDR3aa: CASSQEIAASTDTQYF

v_gene: TRBV7-8
j_gene: TRBJ1-2
d_gene: TRBD1
abundance: .
CDR3nt: TGTGCCAGCACAAGACAGGGTTTCGAGGGCTACACCTTC
CDR3aa: CASTRQGFEGYTF

v_gene: TRBV4-3
j_gene: TRBJ2-1
d_gene: .
abundance: .
CDR3nt: TGCGCCAGCAGCCAAGGAGGGGGGAGGGTCAATGAGCAGTTCTTC
CDR3aa: CASSQGGGRVNEQFF

v_gene: TRBV3-1/TRBV3-2
j_gene: TRBJ2-4
d_gene: .
abundance: .
CDR3nt: TGTGCCAGCAGCCTCAGGGAGGAGACGGACATTCAGTACTTC
CDR3aa: CASSLREETDIQYF

v_gene: TRBV4-3
j_gene: TRBJ2-1
d_gene: TRBD1
abundance: .
CDR3nt: TGCGCCAGCAGCCAAGAGAACAGGGGGTGGGCTGAGCAGTTCTTC
CDR3aa: CASSQENRGWAEQFF

v_gene: TRBV14
j_gene: TRBJ2-7
d_gene: TRBD1
abundance: few
CDR3nt: TGTGCCAGCAGCCCCCGGACAGGCTCCTACGAGCAGTACTTC
CDR3aa: CASSPRTGSYEQYF

v_gene: TRBV25-1
j_gene: TRBJ1-2
d_gene: .
abundance: .
CDR3nt: TGTGCCAGCAGTGCGGCGGGGAACTATGGCTACACCTTC
CDR3aa: CASSAAGNYGYTF

v_gene: TRBV9
j_gene: TRBJ2-3
d_gene: TRBD2
abundance: .
CDR3nt: TGTGCCAGCAGCCTTAATTCCGGGACTAGCGGGGGGAATACGCAGTATTTT
CDR3aa: CASSLNSGTSGGNTQYF

v_gene: TRBV18
j_gene: TRBJ2-7
d_gene: TRBD1
abundance: .
CDR3nt: TGTGCCAGCTCACCGCCGGGACAGGACTCCTACGAGCAGTACTTC
CDR3aa: CASSPPGQDSYEQYF

v_gene: TRBV7-9
j_gene: TRBJ2-1
d_gene: TRBD1
abundance: .
CDR3nt: TGTGCCAGCAGCCCAAGGCCGGGACAGGGGTATAATGAGCAGTTCTTC
CDR3aa: CASSPRPGQGYNEQFF

v_gene: TRBV28
j_gene: TRBJ1-1
d_gene: TRBD1
abundance: .
CDR3nt: TGTGCCAGCAGTTTAGCCCTACAGGGGGAAGCTTTCTTT
CDR3aa: CASSLALQGEAFF

v_gene: TRBV6-1
j_gene: TRBJ2-1
d_gene: .
abundance: .
CDR3nt: TGTGCCAGCAGTGAAAGCGGAGCGGCCAATGAGCAGTTCTTC
CDR3aa: CASSESGAANEQFF

v_gene: TRBV7-3
j_gene: TRBJ2-1
d_gene: .
abundance: .
CDR3nt: TGTGCCAGCAGCCCCGGGCAGGGAAATGAGCAGTTCTTC
CDR3aa: CASSPGQGNEQFF

v_gene: TRBV18
j_gene: TRBJ1-5
d_gene: .
abundance: .
CDR3nt: TGTGCCAGCTCACCATCAGTAAATCAGCCCCAGCATTTT
CDR3aa: CASSPSVNQPQHF